This entry describes one TCR beta chain. Its target is not known. The sample comes from a study of vaccination effects on CD4 cells after COVID-19. The CDR3 has 13 residues. Germline-derived CDR1 and CDR2 are LGHDT and YNNKEL (reference sequence). The V gene lost 4 bases and the J gene lost 7 bases, with 11 bases spanning the gap. Sequencing in the ViraFEST assay came after antigen-specific CD4+ T cells had been expanded with viral peptide pools, which were used to stimulate PBMC. When around 10 days of culture had elapsed, CD4+ T cells were isolated. Subjects were given two BNT162b2 or mRNA-1273 vaccine doses. Here immunoSEQ multiplex PCR was the method, and the copy in TCRdb shows in-frame clones only, minus some. The sample shows approximately 30,000 clones, almost 85% of them seen only once.

Sample: CD4+ T cells from PBMCs cultured with HCoV-NL63 spike peptides, taken after COVID-19 vaccination. The chain employs TRBV3-1 (or the pseudogene TRBV3-2) and TRBJ1-5; D gene uncertain. The sequence was collected from a human donor who received a COVID-19 vaccine. Some clones in this sample may be carry-over from other donors' samples. The CDR3 here is CASSRWVGQPQHF. The CDR3, as DNA: TGTGCCAGCAGCCGCTGGGTTGGGCAGCCCCAGCATTTT.